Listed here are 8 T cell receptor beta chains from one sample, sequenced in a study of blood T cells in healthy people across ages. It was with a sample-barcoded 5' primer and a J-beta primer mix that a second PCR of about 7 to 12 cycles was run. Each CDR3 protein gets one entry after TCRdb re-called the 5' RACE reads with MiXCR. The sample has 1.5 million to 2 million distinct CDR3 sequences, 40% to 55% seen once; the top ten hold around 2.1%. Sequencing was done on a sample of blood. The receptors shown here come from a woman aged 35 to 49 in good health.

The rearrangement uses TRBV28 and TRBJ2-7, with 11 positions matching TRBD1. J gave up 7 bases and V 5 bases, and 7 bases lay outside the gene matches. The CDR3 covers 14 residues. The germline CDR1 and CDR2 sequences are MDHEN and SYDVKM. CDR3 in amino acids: CASSRGQGAWEQYF. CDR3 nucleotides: TGTGCCAGCAGTCGCGGACAGGGGGCATGGGAGCAGTACTTC. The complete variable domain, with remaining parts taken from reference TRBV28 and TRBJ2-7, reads DVKVTQSSRYLVKRTGEKVFLECVQDMDHENMFWYRQDPGLGLRLIYFSYDVKMKEKGDIPEGYSVSREKKERFSLILESASTNQTSMYLCASSRGQGAWEQYFGPGTRLTVT.

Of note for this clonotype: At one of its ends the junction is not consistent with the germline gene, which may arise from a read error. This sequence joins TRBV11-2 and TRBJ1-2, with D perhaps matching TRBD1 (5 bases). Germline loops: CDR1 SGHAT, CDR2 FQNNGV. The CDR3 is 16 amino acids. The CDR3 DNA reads TGTGCCAGCAGCCTAGATCCCGCCAGGGAGGAGTATGGCTACACCTTC. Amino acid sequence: CASSLDPAREEYGYTF.

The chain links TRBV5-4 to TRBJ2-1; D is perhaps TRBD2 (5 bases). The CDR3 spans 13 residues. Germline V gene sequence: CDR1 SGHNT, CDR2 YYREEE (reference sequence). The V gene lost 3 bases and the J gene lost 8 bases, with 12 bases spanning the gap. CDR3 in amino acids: CASSSDPGDEQFF. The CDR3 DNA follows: TGTGCCAGCAGCTCGGACCCCGGGGATGAGCAGTTCTTC.

The CDR3 here is CASSQKEKLFF. DNA of the CDR3: TGCGCCAGCAGCCAAAAAGAAAAACTGTTTTTT. V is TRBV4-1 and J is TRBJ1-4; D is unclear. The V gene lost 2 bases and the J gene lost 8 bases, with 3 bases spanning the gap. The CDR3 has 11 amino acids. Germline V lookup: CDR1 MGHRA, CDR2 YSYEKL.

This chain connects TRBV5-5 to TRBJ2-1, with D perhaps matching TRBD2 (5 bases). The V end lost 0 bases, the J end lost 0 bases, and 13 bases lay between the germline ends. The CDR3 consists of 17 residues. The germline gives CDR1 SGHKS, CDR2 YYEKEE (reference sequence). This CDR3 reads CASSLEVGGSSYNEQFF. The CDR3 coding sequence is TGTGCCAGCAGCTTGGAGGTGGGTGGGAGCTCCTACAATGAGCAGTTCTTC.

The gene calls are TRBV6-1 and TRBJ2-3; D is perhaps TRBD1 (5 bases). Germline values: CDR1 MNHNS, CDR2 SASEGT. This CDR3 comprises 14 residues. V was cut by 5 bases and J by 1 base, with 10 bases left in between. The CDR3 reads CASSTRQRTDTQYF. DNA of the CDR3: TGTGCCAGCAGTACCCGACAGCGCACAGATACGCAGTATTTT.

CDR3 sequence: CASSSQGGGTQGHGYTF. The CDR3 bases are TGTGCCAGCAGCTCCCAAGGGGGGGGGACTCAAGGCCATGGCTACACCTTC. The chain employs TRBV7-2 and TRBJ1-2, with D perhaps matching TRBD1 (6 bases). Trimming cost V 4 bases and J 6 bases, with 24 bases left between them. This CDR3 comprises 17 residues. The V gene's germline CDR1 is SGHTA and CDR2 FQGNSA.

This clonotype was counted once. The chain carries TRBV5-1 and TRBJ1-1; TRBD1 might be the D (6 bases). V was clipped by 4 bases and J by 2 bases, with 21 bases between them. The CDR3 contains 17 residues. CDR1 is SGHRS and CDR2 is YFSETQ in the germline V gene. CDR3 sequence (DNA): TGCGCCAGCAGCCGAACCGGGACAACCAACATTAACACTGAAGCTTTCTTT. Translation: CASSRTGTTNINTEAFF.